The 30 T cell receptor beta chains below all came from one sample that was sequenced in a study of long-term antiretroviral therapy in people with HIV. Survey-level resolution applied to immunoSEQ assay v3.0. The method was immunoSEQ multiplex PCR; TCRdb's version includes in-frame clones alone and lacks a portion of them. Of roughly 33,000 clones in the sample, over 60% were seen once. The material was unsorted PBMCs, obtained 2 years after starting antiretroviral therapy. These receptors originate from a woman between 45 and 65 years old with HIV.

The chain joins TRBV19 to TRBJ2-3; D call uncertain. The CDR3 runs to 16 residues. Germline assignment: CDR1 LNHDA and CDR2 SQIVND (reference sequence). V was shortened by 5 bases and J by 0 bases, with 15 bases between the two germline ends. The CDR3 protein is CASSGRQASSTDTQYF. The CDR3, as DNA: TGTGCCAGTAGTGGTCGACAAGCCTCTAGCACAGATACGCAGTATTTT.

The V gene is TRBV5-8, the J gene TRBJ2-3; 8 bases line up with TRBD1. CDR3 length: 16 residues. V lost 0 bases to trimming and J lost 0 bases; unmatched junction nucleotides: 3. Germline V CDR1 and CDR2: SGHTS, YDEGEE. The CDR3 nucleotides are TGTGCCAGCAGCTTGGGACAGGGGACTAGCACAGATACGCAGTATTTT. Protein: CASSLGQGTSTDTQYF.

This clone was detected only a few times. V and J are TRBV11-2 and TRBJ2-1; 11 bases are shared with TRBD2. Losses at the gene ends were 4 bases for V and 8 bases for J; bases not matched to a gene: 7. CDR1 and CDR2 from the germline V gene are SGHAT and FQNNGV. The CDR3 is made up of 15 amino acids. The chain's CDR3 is CASSSISGGAYEQFF. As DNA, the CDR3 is TGTGCCAGCAGCTCCATTAGCGGGGGGGCCTATGAGCAGTTCTTC.

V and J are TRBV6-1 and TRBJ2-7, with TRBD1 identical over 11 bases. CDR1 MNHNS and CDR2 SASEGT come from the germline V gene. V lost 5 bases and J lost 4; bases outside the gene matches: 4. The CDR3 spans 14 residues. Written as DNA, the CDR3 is TGTGCCAGCAGTCAGGGACAGGGGGTATACGAGCAGTACGTC. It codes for CASSQGQGVYEQYV.

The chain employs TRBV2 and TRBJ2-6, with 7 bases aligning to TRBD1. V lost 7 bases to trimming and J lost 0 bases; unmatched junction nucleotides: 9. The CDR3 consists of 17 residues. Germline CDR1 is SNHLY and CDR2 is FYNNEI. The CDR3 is CASTGQGVVSGANVLTF. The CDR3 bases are TGTGCCAGCACGGGGCAGGGGGTAGTCTCTGGGGCCAACGTCCTGACTTTC. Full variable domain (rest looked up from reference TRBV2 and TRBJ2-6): EPEVTQTPSHQVTQMGQEVILRCVPISNHLYFYWYRQILGQKVEFLVSFYNNEISEKSEIFDDQFSVERPDGSNFTLKIRSTKLEDSAMYFCASTGQGVVSGANVLTFGAGSRLTVL.

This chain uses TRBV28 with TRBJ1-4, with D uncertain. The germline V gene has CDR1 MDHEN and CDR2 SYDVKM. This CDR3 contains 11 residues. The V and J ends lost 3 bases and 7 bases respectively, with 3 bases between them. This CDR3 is CASSFGEKLFF. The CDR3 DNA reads TGTGCCAGCAGTTTTGGTGAAAAACTGTTTTTT.

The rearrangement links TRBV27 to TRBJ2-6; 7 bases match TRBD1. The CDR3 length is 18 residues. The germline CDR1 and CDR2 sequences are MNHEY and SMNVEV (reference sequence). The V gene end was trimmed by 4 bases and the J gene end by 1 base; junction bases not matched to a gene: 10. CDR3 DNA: TGTGCCAGCAGTTCCGGAAGACAGGGAAAGTCTGGGGCCAACGTCCTGACTTTC. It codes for CASSSGRQGKSGANVLTF.

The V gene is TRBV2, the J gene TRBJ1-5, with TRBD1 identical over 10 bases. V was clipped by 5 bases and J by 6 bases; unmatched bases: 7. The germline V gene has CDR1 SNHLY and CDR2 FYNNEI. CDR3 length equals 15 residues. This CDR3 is CASSPDRGQGQPQHF. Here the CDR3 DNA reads TGTGCCAGCAGTCCCGACAGGGGGCAGGGTCAGCCCCAGCATTTT.

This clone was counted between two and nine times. DNA of the CDR3: TGTGCCAGCAGCTTGAATCCGAATTCACCCCTCCACTTT. Encoded protein: CASSLNPNSPLHF. The V and J genes are TRBV5-5 and TRBJ1-6; unclear D gene. Per germline, CDR1 SGHKS and CDR2 YYEKEE (reference sequence). Trimming left V 1 base short and J 7 bases short, with 6 bases between. There are 13 residues in the CDR3.

As DNA, the CDR3 is TGTGCCAGCAGCTTTGTTGGGACAGGGGGTTCTGAAGCTTTCTTT. Translated: CASSFVGTGGSEAFF. The V and J genes are TRBV11-2 and TRBJ1-1, with 11 bases matching TRBD1. Losses at the gene ends were 3 bases for V and 6 bases for J; bases not matched to a gene: 6. CDR1 SGHAT and CDR2 FQNNGV come from the germline V gene. This CDR3 is built from 15 residues.

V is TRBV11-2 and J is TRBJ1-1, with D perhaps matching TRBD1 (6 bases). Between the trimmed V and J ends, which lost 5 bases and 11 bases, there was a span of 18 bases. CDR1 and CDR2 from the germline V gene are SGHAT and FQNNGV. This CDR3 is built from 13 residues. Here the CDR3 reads CASSPPWGAHAFF. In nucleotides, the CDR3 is TGTGCCAGCAGCCCCCCTTGGGGGGCTCATGCTTTCTTT.

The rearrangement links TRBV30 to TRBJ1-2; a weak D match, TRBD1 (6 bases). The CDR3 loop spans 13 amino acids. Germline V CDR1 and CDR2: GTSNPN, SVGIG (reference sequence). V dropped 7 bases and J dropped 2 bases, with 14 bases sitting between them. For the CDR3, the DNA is TGTGCCTCGCGCGGGACACACAACTATGGCTACACCTTC. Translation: CASRGTHNYGYTF.

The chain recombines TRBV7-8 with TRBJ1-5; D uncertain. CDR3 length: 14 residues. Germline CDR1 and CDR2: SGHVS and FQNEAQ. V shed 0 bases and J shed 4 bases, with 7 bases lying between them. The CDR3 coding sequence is TGTGCCAGCAGCTTAGCCGCGTCGAATCAGCCCCAGCATTTT. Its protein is CASSLAASNQPQHF.

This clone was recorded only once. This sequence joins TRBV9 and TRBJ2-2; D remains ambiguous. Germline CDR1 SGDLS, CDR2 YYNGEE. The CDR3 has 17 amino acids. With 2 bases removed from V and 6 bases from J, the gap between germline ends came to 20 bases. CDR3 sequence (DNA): TGTGCCAGCAGCGTTGACGGGCCCGGATATGTTTCCGGGGAGCTGTTTTTT. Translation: CASSVDGPGYVSGELFF.

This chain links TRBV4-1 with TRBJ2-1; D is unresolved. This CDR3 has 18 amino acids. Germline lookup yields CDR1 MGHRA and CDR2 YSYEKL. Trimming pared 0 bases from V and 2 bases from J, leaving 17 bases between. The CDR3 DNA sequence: TGCGCCAGCAGCCAAGACCTCCAGCCGGGTACTCCCTACAATGAGCAGTTCTTC. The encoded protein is CASSQDLQPGTPYNEQFF.

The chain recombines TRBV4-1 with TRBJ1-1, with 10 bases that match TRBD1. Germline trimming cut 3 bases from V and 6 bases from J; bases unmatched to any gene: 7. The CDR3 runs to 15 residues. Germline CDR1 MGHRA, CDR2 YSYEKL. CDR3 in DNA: TGCGCCAGCAGCCAGCGAGGGACAGGGGATGCTGAAGCTTTCTTT. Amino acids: CASSQRGTGDAEAFF.

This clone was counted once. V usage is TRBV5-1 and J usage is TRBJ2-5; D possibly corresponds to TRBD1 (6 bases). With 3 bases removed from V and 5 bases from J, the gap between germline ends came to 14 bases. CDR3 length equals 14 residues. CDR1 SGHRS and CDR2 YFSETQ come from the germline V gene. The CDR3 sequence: CASSSRRGEETQYF. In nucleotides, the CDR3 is TGCGCCAGCAGCTCGCGCAGGGGAGAGGAGACCCAGTACTTC.

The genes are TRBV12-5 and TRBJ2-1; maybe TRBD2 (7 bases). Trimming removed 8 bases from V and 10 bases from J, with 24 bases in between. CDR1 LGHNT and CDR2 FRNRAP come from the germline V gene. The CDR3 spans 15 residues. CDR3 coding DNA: TGTGCTAGTAACCAACCTGAACGGGGGGCCTGGGAGCAGTTCTTC. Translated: CASNQPERGAWEQFF.

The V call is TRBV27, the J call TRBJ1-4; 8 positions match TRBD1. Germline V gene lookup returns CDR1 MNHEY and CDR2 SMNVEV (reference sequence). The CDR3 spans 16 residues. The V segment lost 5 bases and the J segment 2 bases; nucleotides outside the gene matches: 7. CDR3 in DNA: TGTGCCAGCAGTCCCTCCAGGGGGCTGACTAATGAAAAACTGTTTTTT. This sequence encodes CASSPSRGLTNEKLFF.

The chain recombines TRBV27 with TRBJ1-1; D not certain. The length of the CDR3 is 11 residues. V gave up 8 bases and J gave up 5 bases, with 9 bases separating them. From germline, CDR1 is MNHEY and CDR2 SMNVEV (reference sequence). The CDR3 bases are TGTGCCAGCTACTGGGCGACTGAAGCTTTCTTT. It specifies CASYWATEAFF.

CDR3 DNA sequence: TGTGCCAGCAGCCCGATGGGTCGGTACGAGCAGTACGTC. Translated, it gives CASSPMGRYEQYV. V is TRBV7-9 and J is TRBJ2-7; unclear D gene. The CDR3 is 13 amino acids. In germline, CDR1 is SEHNR, CDR2 FQNEAQ (reference sequence). The V and J ends lost 5 bases and 4 bases respectively, with 12 bases between them.

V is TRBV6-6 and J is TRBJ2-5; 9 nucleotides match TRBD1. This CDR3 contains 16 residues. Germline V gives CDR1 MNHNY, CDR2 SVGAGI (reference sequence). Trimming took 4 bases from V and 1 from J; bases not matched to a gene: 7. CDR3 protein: CASSFPPDRGQETQYF. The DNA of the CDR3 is TGTGCCAGCAGTTTTCCACCGGACAGGGGCCAAGAGACCCAGTACTTC.

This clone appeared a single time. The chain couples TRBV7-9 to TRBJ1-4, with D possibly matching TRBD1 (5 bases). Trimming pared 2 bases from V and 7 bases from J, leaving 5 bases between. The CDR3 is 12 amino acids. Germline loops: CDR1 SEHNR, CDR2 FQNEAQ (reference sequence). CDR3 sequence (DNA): TGTGCCAGCAGCTTACAGGGTGAAAAACTGTTTTTT. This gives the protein CASSLQGEKLFF.

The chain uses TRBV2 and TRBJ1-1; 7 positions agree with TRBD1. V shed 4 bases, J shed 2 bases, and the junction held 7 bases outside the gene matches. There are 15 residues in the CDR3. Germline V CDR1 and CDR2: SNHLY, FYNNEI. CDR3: CASSAQAGGNTEAFF. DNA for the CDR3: TGTGCCAGCAGTGCGCAGGCAGGGGGAAACACTGAAGCTTTCTTT.

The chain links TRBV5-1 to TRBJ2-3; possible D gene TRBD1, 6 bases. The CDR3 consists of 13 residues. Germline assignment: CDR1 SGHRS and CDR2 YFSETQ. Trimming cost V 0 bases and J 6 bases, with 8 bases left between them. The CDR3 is CASSLEGVDTQYF. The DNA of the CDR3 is TGCGCCAGCAGCTTGGAGGGGGTCGATACGCAGTATTTT.

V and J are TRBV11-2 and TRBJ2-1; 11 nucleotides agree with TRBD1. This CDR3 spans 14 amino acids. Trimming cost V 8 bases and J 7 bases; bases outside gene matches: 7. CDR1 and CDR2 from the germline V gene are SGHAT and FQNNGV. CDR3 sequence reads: CASVRTGGRNEQFF. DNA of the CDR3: TGTGCCAGCGTGAGGACAGGGGGCCGGAATGAGCAGTTCTTC.

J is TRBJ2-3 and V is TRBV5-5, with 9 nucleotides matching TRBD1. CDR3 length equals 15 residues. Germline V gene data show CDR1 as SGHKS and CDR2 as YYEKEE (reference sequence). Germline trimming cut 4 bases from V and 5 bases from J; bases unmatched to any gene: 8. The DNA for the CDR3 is TGTGCCAGCAGCCTGCGGACAGGGGTGGGAGATACGCAGTATTTT. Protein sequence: CASSLRTGVGDTQYF.

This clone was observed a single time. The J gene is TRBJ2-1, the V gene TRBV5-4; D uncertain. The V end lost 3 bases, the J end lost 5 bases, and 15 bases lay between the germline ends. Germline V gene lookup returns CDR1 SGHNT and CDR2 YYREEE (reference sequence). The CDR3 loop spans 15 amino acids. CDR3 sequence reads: CASSSFDRRNNEQFF. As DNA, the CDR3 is TGTGCCAGCAGCTCTTTTGATCGGAGAAACAATGAGCAGTTCTTC.

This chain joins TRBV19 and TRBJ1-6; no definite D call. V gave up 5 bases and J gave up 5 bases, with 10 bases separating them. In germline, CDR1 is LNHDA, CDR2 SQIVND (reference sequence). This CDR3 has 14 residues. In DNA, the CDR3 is TGTGCCAGTAGTCGGGGAGGGAATAATTCACCCCTCCACTTT. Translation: CASSRGGNNSPLHF.

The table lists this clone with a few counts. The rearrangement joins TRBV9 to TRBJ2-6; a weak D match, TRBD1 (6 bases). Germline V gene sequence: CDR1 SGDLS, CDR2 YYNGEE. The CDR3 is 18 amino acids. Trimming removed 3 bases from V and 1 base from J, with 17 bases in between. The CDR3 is CASSGDTHFLSGANVLTF. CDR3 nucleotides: TGTGCCAGCAGCGGGGACACTCATTTCCTATCTGGGGCCAACGTCCTGACTTTC. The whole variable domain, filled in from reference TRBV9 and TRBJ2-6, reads DSGVTQTPKHLITATGQRVTLRCSPRSGDLSVYWYQQSLDQGLQFLIQYYNGEERAKGNILERFSAQQFPDLHSELNLSSLELGDSALYFCASSGDTHFLSGANVLTFGAGSRLTVL.